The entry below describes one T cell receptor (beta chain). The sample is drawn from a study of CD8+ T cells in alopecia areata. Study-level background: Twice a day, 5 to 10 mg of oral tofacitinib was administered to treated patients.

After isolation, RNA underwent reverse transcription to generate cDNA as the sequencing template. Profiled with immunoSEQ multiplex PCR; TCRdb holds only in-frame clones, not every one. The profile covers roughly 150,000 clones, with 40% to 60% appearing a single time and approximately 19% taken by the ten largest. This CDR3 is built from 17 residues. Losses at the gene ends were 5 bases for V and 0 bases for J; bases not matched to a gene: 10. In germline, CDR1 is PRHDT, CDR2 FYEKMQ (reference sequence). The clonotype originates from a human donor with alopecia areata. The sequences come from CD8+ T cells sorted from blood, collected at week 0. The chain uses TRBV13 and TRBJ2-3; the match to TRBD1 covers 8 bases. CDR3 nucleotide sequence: TGTGCCAGCAGCCCCTCCGGACAGGGCACTAGCACAGATACGCAGTATTTT. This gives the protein CASSPSGQGTSTDTQYF. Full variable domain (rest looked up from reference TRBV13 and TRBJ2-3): AAGVIQSPRHLIKEKRETATLKCYPIPRHDTVYWYQQGPGQDPQFLISFYEKMQSDKGSIPDRFSAQQFSDYHSELNMSSLELGDSALYFCASSPSGQGTSTDTQYFGPGTRLTVL.